The rows below give T cell receptor beta chains drawn from one sample of a study of cytomegalovirus exposure and HLA in healthy donors. Method: immunoSEQ multiplex PCR; TCRdb's copy keeps in-frame clones and lacks some. Seen here are some 160,000 clones, around 79% observed once, and the top ten hold more than 0.5%. The specimen was PBMCs. These receptors came from a woman aged 45 to 65 in good health and CMV-seronegative. CDR3s include the opening cysteine and the closing phenylalanine or tryptophan. A D gene is named only where the DNA matches it firmly. Clone size, where shown, is once, few, many, or a class for clones that have expanded.

TRBJ2-5 | NA | TRBV29-1 | NA | CSVDIHDIKAQYF | TGCAGCGTTGACATCCATGACATAAAGGCCCAGTACTTC
TRBJ2-1 | NA | TRBV7-2 | NA | CASSSGVGEQFF | TGTGCCAGCAGCTCGGGGGTCGGGGAGCAGTTCTTC
TRBJ2-1 | TRBD2 | TRBV29-1 | NA | CSVDSDWTSGSSSYNEQFF | TGCAGCGTTGATAGTGATTGGACTAGCGGGTCCAGCTCCTACAATGAGCAGTTCTTC
TRBJ2-3 | TRBD1 | TRBV5-4 | NA | CASSYTGTVRDTQYF | TGTGCCAGCAGCTACACCGGGACAGTAAGAGATACGCAGTATTTT
TRBJ2-1 | TRBD1 | TRBV18 | NA | CASSPTTGGSSYNEQFF | TGTGCCAGCTCACCGACGACAGGGGGTAGTTCCTACAATGAGCAGTTCTTC
TRBJ2-3 | NA | TRBV28 | NA | CASSLWADKESDTQYF | TGTGCCAGCAGTTTATGGGCAGACAAAGAATCAGATACGCAGTATTTT
TRBJ2-5 | TRBD1 | TRBV18 | once | CASSPGQGDGETQYF | TGTGCCAGCTCACCCGGACAGGGAGATGGGGAGACCCAGTACTTC
TRBJ2-3 | NA | TRBV28 | NA | CASSSGTLGFDTQYF | TGTGCCAGCAGTTCTGGGACTTTGGGGTTCGATACGCAGTATTTT
TRBJ2-7 | TRBD2 | TRBV4-2 | NA | CASSPSPSGGGQQYF | TGTGCCAGCAGCCCCTCGCCTAGCGGCGGAGGCCAGCAGTACTTC
TRBJ1-1 | TRBD1 | TRBV14 | NA | CASSTLTGRPEAFF | TGTGCCAGCAGCACGCTGACAGGGCGTCCTGAAGCTTTCTTT
TRBJ2-7 | TRBD1 | TRBV29-1 | once | CSVDVGQSGTYEQYF | TGCAGCGTTGACGTGGGACAGTCGGGCACCTACGAGCAGTACTTC
TRBJ1-1 | TRBD1 | TRBV7-6 | NA | CASTLGQMNTEAFF | TGTGCCAGCACCCTGGGACAGATGAACACTGAAGCTTTCTTT
TRBJ1-3 | NA | TRBV6-5 | NA | CASSRLVDSGNTIYF | TGTGCCAGCAGTCGCCTAGTTGATTCTGGAAACACCATATATTTT
TRBJ2-5 | TRBD1 | TRBV7-2 | NA | CASSKQGNFGQETQYF | TGTGCCAGCAGCAAACAGGGGAATTTTGGGCAAGAGACCCAGTACTTC
TRBJ1-3 | NA | TRBV6-5 | once | CASSYLSGNTGNTIYF | TGTGCCAGCAGTTACCTGTCAGGGAATACGGGAAACACCATATATTTT
TRBJ2-1 | TRBD2 | TRBV10-3 | once | CAISGLAGEAQFF | TGTGCCATCAGCGGACTAGCGGGAGAGGCGCAGTTCTTC
TRBJ1-3 | NA | TRBV27 | NA | CASSESSGNTIYF | TGTGCCAGCAGTGAGAGCTCTGGAAACACCATATATTTT
TRBJ1-5 | NA | TRBV11-2 | NA | CASSLGGRGPQHF | TGTGCCAGCAGCTTAGGGGGCAGGGGGCCCCAGCATTTT
TRBJ2-4 | NA | TRBV19 | NA | CARGNGQNSRNIQYF | TGTGCCAGGGGCAACGGACAGAATAGTAGAAACATTCAGTACTTC
TRBJ1-2 | NA | TRBV28 | NA | CASSFTPAVRYGYTF | TGTGCCAGCAGTTTTACCCCCGCGGTACGCTATGGCTACACCTTC
TRBJ2-2 | NA | TRBV27 | NA | CASRPGTNTGELFF | TGTGCCAGCAGACCCGGGACAAACACCGGGGAGCTGTTTTTT
TRBJ2-5 | TRBD2 | TRBV10-3 | NA | CAITAGLQETQYF | TGTGCCATCACCGCGGGACTACAAGAGACCCAGTACTTC
TRBJ1-1 | NA | TRBV5-4 | NA | CASSGIQGEDTEAFF | TGTGCCAGCAGCGGCATACAGGGTGAGGACACTGAAGCTTTCTTT
TRBJ1-2 | TRBD1 | TRBV6-1 | NA | CASSEGQGIGYTF | TGTGCCAGCAGTGAAGGACAGGGAATTGGCTACACCTTC
TRBJ2-7 | NA | TRBV18 | NA | CASSPAAGVSYEQYF | TGTGCCAGCTCACCAGCGGCAGGGGTCTCCTACGAGCAGTACTTC
TRBJ1-6 | NA | TRBV6-5 | NA | CASRSDSYSPLHF | TGTGCCAGCAGATCGGACAGTTATTCACCCCTCCACTTT
TRBJ1-1 | NA | TRBV11-2 | few | CASSLRLSSLTEAFF | TGTGCCAGCAGCTTACGATTGTCATCACTTACTGAAGCTTTCTTT
TRBJ2-7 | NA | TRBV27 | once | CASSPYLLTHEQYF | TGTGCCAGCAGTCCTTACCTATTAACGCACGAGCAGTACTTC
TRBJ2-1 | NA | TRBV13 | NA | CASSLGRLDLYNEQFF | TGTGCCAGCAGCTTAGGGAGACTAGACCTCTACAATGAGCAGTTCTTC
TRBJ2-3 | TRBD1 | TRBV29-1 | NA | CSVVTGGGGDTQYF | TGCAGCGTGGTAACAGGGGGCGGCGGAGATACGCAGTATTTT
TRBJ1-2 | NA | TRBV27 | NA | CASSGQGNGYTF | TGTGCCAGCAGTGGGCAGGGTAATGGCTACACCTTC
TRBJ1-1 | NA | TRBV9 | NA | CASSVEGWRDTEAFF | TGTGCCAGCAGCGTAGAAGGTTGGAGGGACACTGAAGCTTTCTTT
TRBJ2-3 | NA | TRBV16 | NA | CASSQPLGGVTDTQYF | TGTGCCAGCAGCCAACCGCTAGGAGGGGTCACAGATACGCAGTATTTT
TRBJ2-3 | NA | TRBV28 | NA | CASSLPRAGAPLLRTDTQYF | TGTGCCAGCAGTTTGCCTAGGGCGGGGGCGCCCCTCCTCCGCACAGATACGCAGTATTTT
TRBJ2-4 | NA | TRBV5-4 | few | CASAGLEPKNIQYF | TGTGCCAGCGCTGGACTGGAGCCTAAAAACATTCAGTACTTC
TRBJ2-1 | NA | TRBV5-1 | NA | CASSLGGSSYNEQFF | TGCGCCAGCAGCTTGGGAGGGAGCTCCTACAATGAGCAGTTCTTC
TRBJ1-6 | NA | TRBV6-1 | few | CASSEAGTNNSPLHF | TGTGCCAGCAGTGAGGCGGGAACTAATAATTCACCCCTCCACTTT
TRBJ2-1 | TRBD2 | TRBV9 | NA | CASSPLGLAGANEQFF | TGTGCCAGCAGCCCCTTAGGACTAGCGGGAGCTAATGAGCAGTTCTTC
TRBJ2-7 | TRBD2 | TRBV5-1 | NA | CASSPTSGSMGEQYF | TGCGCCAGCAGTCCAACTAGCGGGAGCATGGGGGAGCAGTACTTC
TRBJ1-2 | TRBD1 | TRBV19 | NA | CASSPGQGRTNYGYTF | TGTGCCAGTAGTCCCGGACAGGGAAGGACTAACTATGGCTACACCTTC
TRBJ2-5 | NA | TRBV7-9 | NA | CASSLSGSYGTQYF | TGTGCCAGCAGCTTGTCCGGGAGCTATGGGACCCAGTACTTC
TRBJ2-7 | NA | TRBV5-6 | NA | CASSRDTHEQYF | TGTGCCAGCAGCCGGGACACCCACGAGCAGTACTTC
TRBJ2-7 | NA | TRBV6-5 | NA | CASTGGGGEVNEQYF | TGTGCCAGCACGGGGGGCGGGGGCGAAGTCAACGAGCAGTACTTC
TRBJ1-1 | TRBD1 | TRBV6-4 | once | CASSDRDRGTEAFF | TGTGCCAGCAGCGACCGGGACAGGGGCACTGAAGCTTTCTTT
TRBJ1-5 | NA | TRBV5-1 | NA | CASSRDSGNQPQHF | TGCGCCAGCAGCCGCGACAGTGGCAATCAGCCCCAGCATTTT
TRBJ2-7 | TRBD1 | TRBV7-2 | NA | CASISQTGIGYEQYF | TGTGCCAGCATATCTCAGACAGGGATCGGCTACGAGCAGTACTTC
TRBJ2-2 | NA | TRBV7-2 | NA | CASSRHAGELFF | TGTGCCAGCAGCCGACACGCCGGGGAGCTGTTTTTT
TRBJ2-1 | NA | TRBV5-5 | NA | CASSWTGRDLNEQFF | TGTGCCAGCAGCTGGACAGGGAGGGATTTAAATGAGCAGTTCTTC
TRBJ1-1 | TRBD1 | TRBV2 | NA | CATQTGVTEAFF | TGTGCCACCCAGACAGGGGTTACTGAAGCTTTCTTT
TRBJ2-7 | TRBD2 | TRBV5-1 | NA | CASSFNLAAYEQYF | TGCGCCAGCAGCTTCAATCTAGCGGCCTACGAGCAGTACTTC
TRBJ2-1 | TRBD2 | TRBV28 | NA | CASSAWERGAREQFF | TGTGCCAGCAGTGCCTGGGAGCGGGGGGCCCGTGAGCAGTTCTTC
TRBJ2-1 | TRBD2 | TRBV25-1 | NA | CASSVSREGQVYNEQFF | TGTGCCAGCAGTGTCTCGAGGGAGGGCCAGGTATACAATGAGCAGTTCTTC
TRBJ2-1 | TRBD1 | TRBV28 | NA | CASSFPGQAYNEQFF | TGTGCCAGCAGTTTCCCGGGACAGGCCTACAATGAGCAGTTCTTC
TRBJ2-7 | NA | TRBV5-1 | NA | CASSPGGTGWYEQYF | TGCGCCAGCAGCCCGGGGGGGACAGGGTGGTACGAGCAGTACTTC
TRBJ2-7 | NA | TRBV7-2 | NA | CASSLGGTGSSYEQYF | TGTGCCAGCAGCTTAGGCGGAACAGGTAGTTCCTACGAGCAGTACTTC
TRBJ2-7 | TRBD1 | TRBV28 | once | CASRPTDRVEQYF | TGTGCCAGCAGACCGACAGACAGGGTCGAGCAGTACTTC
TRBJ2-5 | TRBD1 | TRBV15 | NA | CATSFRDRQETQYF | TGTGCCACCAGCTTCCGGGACAGACAAGAGACCCAGTACTTC
TRBJ2-2 | NA | TRBV7-3 | NA | CASSLGTGTGELVF | TGTGCCAGCAGTTTAGGGACTGGCACCGGGGAGCTGGTTTTT